What follows are 8 T cell receptor beta chains derived from one specimen sequenced in a study of blood T cell repertoires in COVID-19. Using immunoSEQ multiplex PCR, the repertoire was profiled, and TCRdb retains in-frame clones only, with some absent. The sample has 150,000 or so clones, roughly 90% seen once; the top ten hold under 4.5%. Sequencing was carried out using peripheral blood. The receptors originated from a woman aged 70 to 79 with acute or convalescent COVID-19.

The DNA of the CDR3 is TGTGCCAGCAGTTTAAGTGGCTTCAAAAACATTCAGTACTTC. It specifies CASSLSGFKNIQYF. The chain links TRBV27 to TRBJ2-4; no clear D gene. This CDR3 comprises 14 residues. Trimming took off 2 bases at V and 3 bases at J, with 8 bases between the two ends. The V gene's germline CDR1 is MNHEY and CDR2 SMNVEV (reference sequence).

The V and J genes are TRBV30 and TRBJ1-2; D not resolved. Germline V gene lookup returns CDR1 GTSNPN and CDR2 SVGIG (reference sequence). CDR3 length: 13 amino acids. Trimming took 0 bases from V and 2 from J, leaving 7 bases between them. The CDR3 DNA reads TGTGCCTGGAGTGTGGCGAGGAACTATGGCTACACCTTC. It specifies CAWSVARNYGYTF.

This rearrangement joins TRBV5-6 to TRBJ2-5, with D maybe TRBD2 (5 bases). Germline V gene sequence: CDR1 SGHDT, CDR2 YYEEEE. V was pared by 0 bases and J by 3 bases, with 6 bases between. This CDR3 is 13 amino acids long. Here the CDR3 DNA reads TGTGCCAGCAGCTTGGCGGGGAAAGAGACCCAGTACTTC. Translated: CASSLAGKETQYF. The full variable domain, rest sourced from reference TRBV5-6 and TRBJ2-5, is DAGVTQSPTHLIKTRGQQVTLRCSPKSGHDTVSWYQQALGQGPQFIFQYYEEEERQRGNFPDRFSGHQFPNYSSELNVNALLLGDSALYLCASSLAGKETQYFGPGTRLLVL.

This clone was observed once. V gene TRBV6-1 combines with J gene TRBJ2-1; D unclear. This CDR3 contains 18 residues. Trimming stripped 2 bases from V and 0 bases from J, with 17 bases between. Germline V gene data show CDR1 as MNHNS and CDR2 as SASEGT. Here the CDR3 reads CASSESGSKISSYNEQFF. CDR3 nucleotide sequence: TGTGCCAGCAGTGAATCCGGGTCTAAAATAAGCTCCTACAATGAGCAGTTCTTC.

CDR3 coding DNA: TGTGCCTCGGCAGGGACTAATGAAAAACTGTTTTTT. Encoded protein: CASAGTNEKLFF. J is TRBJ1-4 and V is TRBV15; tentative D call: TRBD1 (5 bases). This CDR3 contains 12 residues. Germline CDR1 LNHNV, CDR2 YYDKDF (reference sequence). V was trimmed by 11 bases and J by 2 bases, leaving 9 bases between them.

The chain recombines TRBV2 with TRBJ1-6; perhaps TRBD1 as D (6 bases). The length of the CDR3 is 14 residues. The V gene lost 6 bases and the J gene lost 10 bases, with 16 bases spanning the gap. Germline V gives CDR1 SNHLY, CDR2 FYNNEI. CDR3 in DNA: TGTGCCAGCAGCCTTGGTGGGGGCGGGTCACCCCTCCACTTT. Residues: CASSLGGGGSPLHF.

The V and J genes are TRBV7-9 and TRBJ2-7; a weak D match, TRBD1 (6 bases). The V end lost 4 bases, the J end lost 2 bases, and 15 bases lay between the germline ends. Germline-derived CDR1 and CDR2 are SEHNR and FQNEAQ (reference sequence). This CDR3 contains 15 residues. The CDR3 reads CASSSTGTFTYEQYF. The CDR3 DNA is TGTGCCAGCAGCTCAACAGGGACCTTTACCTACGAGCAGTACTTC.

The V and J genes are TRBV4-1 and TRBJ2-1, with 7 bases lining up with TRBD1. The CDR3 length is 15 residues. The germline V gene has CDR1 MGHRA and CDR2 YSYEKL. With V trimmed by 1 base and J by 5 bases, 5 bases remained unmatched. In DNA form, the CDR3 reads TGCGCCAGCAGCCAAGTGGGACAGAGAGACAATGAGCAGTTCTTC. Translating gives CASSQVGQRDNEQFF.